The present T cell receptor (beta chain) was sequenced within a study of Ad26.COV2.S vaccination and SARS-CoV-2 variants. Study-wide background: Ad26.COV2.S given intramuscularly, once or twice 56 days apart.

Clones were read by immunoSEQ multiplex PCR, and TCRdb kept only the in-frame ones, dropping some. The sample includes hundreds of thousands of clones, approximately 86% seen only once; the top ten take about 11%. A word on this clone: What it binds is unknown. A junction end diverges from the germline sequence, so it may reflect a read error.

Study results and limitations: The breadth of spike-specific CD8+ and CD4+ T cell responses after vaccination was reportedly substantial. Ad26.COV2.S recipients had broader spike-specific TCRs (P = 0.0014). Vaccinees and placebo recipients showed similar non-spike TCR breadth.

The treatment is: roughly 20 received Ad26.COV2.S at low or high dose, single or two shots; about 5 received placebo; per-sample allocation not given. Specimens were obtained on day 63 following the first vaccine or placebo injection. The CDR3 is made up of 12 amino acids. The germline gives CDR1 SGHRS, CDR2 YFSETQ. The chain recombines TRBV5-1 with TRBJ2-1; possibly TRBD2 for D (6 bases). This TCR came from a person aged 18-60 years who received the Ad26.COV2.S COVID-19 vaccine or a placebo. The sequences come from peripheral blood, collected in a trial of Ad26.COV2.S vaccine versus placebo. CDR3 residues: CASSLEGQEQFF. The CDR3 DNA reads TGCGCCAGCAGTTTGGAGGGTCAGGAGCAGTTCTTC. Full variable domain (rest looked up from reference TRBV5-1 and TRBJ2-1): KAGVTQTPRYLIKTRGQQVTLSCSPISGHRSVSWYQQTPGQGLQFLFEYFSETQRNKGNFPGRFSGRQFSNSRSEMNVSTLELGDSALYLCASSLEGQEQFFGPGTRLTVL.